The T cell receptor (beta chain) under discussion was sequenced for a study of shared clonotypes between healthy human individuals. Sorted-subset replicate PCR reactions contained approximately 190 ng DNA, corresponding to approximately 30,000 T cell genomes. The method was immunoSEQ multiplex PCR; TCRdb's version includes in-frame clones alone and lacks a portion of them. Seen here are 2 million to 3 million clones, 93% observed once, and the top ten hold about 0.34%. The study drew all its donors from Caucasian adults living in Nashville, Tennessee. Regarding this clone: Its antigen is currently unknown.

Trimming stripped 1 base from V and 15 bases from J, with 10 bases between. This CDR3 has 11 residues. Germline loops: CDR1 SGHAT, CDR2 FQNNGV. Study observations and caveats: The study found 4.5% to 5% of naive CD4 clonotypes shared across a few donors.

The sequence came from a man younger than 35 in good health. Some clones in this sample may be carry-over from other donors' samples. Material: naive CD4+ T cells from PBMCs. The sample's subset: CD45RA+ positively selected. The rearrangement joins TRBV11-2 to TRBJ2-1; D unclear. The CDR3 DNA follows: TGTGCCAGCAGCTTAGGGTTTCAGCGGTTCTTC. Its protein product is CASSLGFQRFF.